The 21 T cell receptor beta chains presented below share a single source sample, sequenced in a study of T cell responses to AZD1222 COVID-19 vaccine. Repertoires were generated with immunoSEQ multiplex PCR, while TCRdb's copy carries only in-frame clones and drops some. There are fewer than 150,000 clones in the sample; 70% to 90% occur only once, and 4.7% lies in the top ten. The sample consisted of peripheral blood, taken on day 0 of AZD1222 vaccination. Receptors originate from an adult in good health.

The CDR3 spells CASSLAQGLGSNQPQHF. The CDR3 DNA reads as TGTGCCAGCTCACTGGCACAAGGTTTGGGGAGCAATCAGCCCCAGCATTTT. The chain is built from TRBV18 and TRBJ1-5, with D hard to call. V dropped 4 bases and J dropped 1 base, with 17 bases sitting between them. Germline V gives CDR1 KGHSH, CDR2 LQKENI. The CDR3 sequence is 17 residues long.

This sequence joins TRBV28 and TRBJ2-5; TRBD1 agrees at 8 bases. Germline V gene lookup returns CDR1 MDHEN and CDR2 SYDVKM. CDR3 length: 16 residues. The J segment lost 5 bases and the V segment lost 5 bases, leaving 13 bases of the junction unmatched. This CDR3 reads CASSPGGLARRETQYF. Here the CDR3 DNA reads TGTGCCAGCAGTCCAGGGGGCCTAGCTCGTAGGGAGACCCAGTACTTC.

The chain uses TRBV11-3 and TRBJ1-1, with D maybe TRBD1 (5 bases). The length of the CDR3 is 13 residues. Looked up from germline, CDR1 is SGHNT and CDR2 is YENEEA. V dropped 2 bases and J dropped 4 bases, with 8 bases sitting between them. For the CDR3, the DNA is TGTGCCAGCAGCTTAACGAGGGGCACTGAAGCTTTCTTT. Translating gives CASSLTRGTEAFF.

CDR3 bases: TGTGCCAGCAGCCTCTTTAGGTCACGAAACACCGGGGAGCTGTTTTTT. It is translated as CASSLFRSRNTGELFF. The chain carries TRBV11-2 and TRBJ2-2; D is unclear. Looked up from germline, CDR1 is SGHAT and CDR2 is FQNNGV. Trimming pared 5 bases from V and 2 bases from J, leaving 15 bases between. The CDR3 consists of 16 residues. The variable domain in full, completed from reference TRBV11-2 and TRBJ2-2, reads EAGVAQSPRYKIIEKRQSVAFWCNPISGHATLYWYQQILGQGPKLLIQFQNNGVVDDSQLPKDRFSAERLKGVDSTLKIQPAKLEDSAVYLCASSLFRSRNTGELFFGEGSRLTVL.

The chain combines TRBV5-1 with TRBJ1-2; maybe TRBD1 (5 bases). V dropped 0 bases and J dropped 3 bases, with 6 bases sitting between them. The CDR3 is made up of 13 amino acids. The germline V gene encodes CDR1 SGHRS and CDR2 YFSETQ. This CDR3 reads CASSLVGDYGYTF. CDR3 DNA sequence: TGCGCCAGCAGCTTGGTAGGGGACTATGGCTACACCTTC.

The sample holds one count of this clone. The J gene is TRBJ2-7, the V gene TRBV27; D not certain. Germline lookup yields CDR1 MNHEY and CDR2 SMNVEV (reference sequence). The length of the CDR3 is 13 residues. V was cut by 8 bases and J by 0 bases, with 11 bases left in between. As DNA, the CDR3 is TGTGCCAGCGGTCGGGTATCCTCCTACGAGCAGTACTTC. Protein sequence: CASGRVSSYEQYF.

The V gene is TRBV6-4, the J gene TRBJ2-7, with D perhaps assigned TRBD1 or TRBD2 (5 bases each). The CDR3 covers 16 residues. CDR1 and CDR2 (germline): MRHNA, SNTAGT. The ends were cut back, 7 bases at V and 1 base at J, with 20 bases in the middle. The CDR3 reads CASTGQGADISYEQYF. For the CDR3, the DNA is TGTGCCAGCACTGGGCAGGGAGCCGACATTTCCTACGAGCAGTACTTC.

This clone showed up just a few times. The V call is TRBV25-1, the J call TRBJ1-3; D is uncertain. V was pared by 4 bases and J by 7 bases, with 17 bases between. Germline-derived CDR1 and CDR2 are MGHDK and SYGVNS. There are 15 residues in the CDR3. As DNA, the CDR3 is TGTGCCAGCAGTGTGACTCTCGGCAGCGTTAACACCATATATTTT. It yields the protein CASSVTLGSVNTIYF.

This rearrangement joins TRBV6-6 to TRBJ2-3; D is possibly TRBD1 (5 bases). Trimming took off 0 bases at V and 1 base at J, with 11 bases between the two ends. Germline CDR1 MNHNY, CDR2 SVGAGI (reference sequence). There are 16 residues in the CDR3. CDR3 sequence reads: CASSYSTVGGTDTQYF. CDR3 nucleotides: TGTGCCAGCAGTTACTCGACGGTAGGGGGCACAGATACGCAGTATTTT.

The chain combines TRBV27 with TRBJ1-4; possible D gene TRBD1, 5 bases. The CDR3 loop spans 15 amino acids. V shed 8 bases and J shed 2 bases, with 15 bases lying between them. CDR1 and CDR2 (germline): MNHEY, SMNVEV (reference sequence). This CDR3 is CASRGGWATNEKLFF. The DNA for the CDR3 is TGTGCCAGCCGGGGCGGGTGGGCTACTAATGAAAAACTGTTTTTT.

The chain has TRBV30 and TRBJ2-3, with D possibly being TRBD2 (6 bases). The length of the CDR3 is 13 residues. Trimming stripped 3 bases from V and 1 base from J, with 8 bases between. Per the germline V gene, CDR1 is GTSNPN and CDR2 is SVGIG (reference sequence). Written as DNA, the CDR3 is TGTGCCTGGAGACTAGCAGGCACAGATACGCAGTATTTT. It is translated as CAWRLAGTDTQYF.

The genes are TRBV4-1 and TRBJ1-4, with 7 bases matching TRBD1. J was trimmed by 8 bases and V by 2 bases; bases with no gene match: 11. The germline CDR1 and CDR2 sequences are MGHRA and YSYEKL. The CDR3 covers 16 residues. CDR3 protein: CASSQRRQGFQEKLFF. The CDR3 coding sequence is TGCGCCAGCAGCCAAAGGAGACAGGGTTTTCAGGAAAAACTGTTTTTT.

The chain joins TRBV19 to TRBJ2-2; D remains unclear. CDR1 and CDR2 (germline): LNHDA, SQIVND (reference sequence). The V gene lost 1 base and the J gene lost 4 bases, with 4 bases spanning the gap. This CDR3 contains 13 residues. The CDR3 DNA is TGTGCCAGTAGTATAGGAGCCACCGGGGAGCTGTTTTTT. As protein: CASSIGATGELFF.

The V call is TRBV3-1 (or the pseudogene TRBV3-2), the J call TRBJ1-4; 8 bases are shared with TRBD1. The V and J ends lost 4 bases and 0 bases, in that order; junction bases with no gene match: 7. The germline gives CDR1 LGHDT, CDR2 YNNKEL (reference sequence). The CDR3 is made up of 17 amino acids. The CDR3 reads CASSPRDRFATNEKLFF. CDR3 sequence (DNA): TGTGCCAGCAGCCCCCGGGACAGGTTCGCAACTAATGAAAAACTGTTTTTT.

The chain uses TRBV5-1 and TRBJ2-1; D uncertain. V was clipped by 2 bases and J by 0 bases, with 6 bases between them. There are 14 residues in the CDR3. The germline gives CDR1 SGHRS, CDR2 YFSETQ. CDR3 amino acids: CASSFAGSYNEQFF. CDR3 nucleotide sequence: TGCGCCAGCAGCTTCGCAGGCTCCTACAATGAGCAGTTCTTC.

The V gene is TRBV4-1, the J gene TRBJ1-2; 9 positions agree with TRBD1. This CDR3 comprises 16 residues. Germline loops: CDR1 MGHRA, CDR2 YSYEKL. V lost 4 bases and J lost 1; bases outside the gene matches: 7. The chain's CDR3 is CASSLGRGQGNYGYTF. DNA of the CDR3: TGCGCCAGCAGCCTGGGACGGGGACAGGGTAACTATGGCTACACCTTC.

This chain connects TRBV29-1 to TRBJ1-1, with 8 nucleotides matching TRBD1. With V trimmed by 0 bases and J by 4 bases, 16 bases remained unmatched. Germline assignment: CDR1 SQVTM and CDR2 ANQGSEA. The CDR3 contains 18 residues. The CDR3 region has the DNA TGCAGCGTTGAAGATCCCCCGGAGACAGGGGTGTGGGGCACTGAAGCTTTCTTT. This sequence encodes CSVEDPPETGVWGTEAFF.

This sequence joins TRBV19 and TRBJ1-2, with D uncertain. The CDR3 is made up of 15 amino acids. CDR1 LNHDA and CDR2 SQIVND come from the germline V gene (reference sequence). V lost 5 bases, J lost 5 bases, and 18 bases lay in between. CDR3: CASSQTPLGRYGYTF. The DNA for the CDR3 is TGTGCCAGTAGTCAGACTCCCCTCGGGAGGTATGGCTACACCTTC.

This sequence joins TRBV11-2 and TRBJ2-7; TRBD2 matches 11 bases. Germline V gives CDR1 SGHAT, CDR2 FQNNGV. The CDR3 is 16 residues long. Germline trimming cut 4 bases from V and 7 bases from J; bases unmatched to any gene: 12. CDR3 nucleotides: TGTGCCAGCAGCTGGCTAGCGGGAGGTAGCTATTGGGAGCAGTACTTC. Translated: CASSWLAGGSYWEQYF.

The chain links TRBV7-8 to TRBJ2-5; D is undetermined. The V and J ends lost 5 bases and 1 base respectively, with 5 bases between them. The CDR3 length is 12 residues. Germline V gene data show CDR1 as SGHVS and CDR2 as FQNEAQ. The CDR3 region has the DNA TGTGCCAGCAGCCACATCCAAGAGACCCAGTACTTC. Translating gives CASSHIQETQYF.

This sequence joins TRBV28 and TRBJ2-1; 7 positions match TRBD2. Germline lookup yields CDR1 MDHEN and CDR2 SYDVKM. The CDR3 spans 15 residues. The trim removed 3 bases at V and 3 bases at J, leaving 5 bases unmatched. As DNA, the CDR3 is TGTGCCAGCAGTTTCAGCGGGGCATACTACAATGAGCAGTTCTTC. This translates into CASSFSGAYYNEQFF.